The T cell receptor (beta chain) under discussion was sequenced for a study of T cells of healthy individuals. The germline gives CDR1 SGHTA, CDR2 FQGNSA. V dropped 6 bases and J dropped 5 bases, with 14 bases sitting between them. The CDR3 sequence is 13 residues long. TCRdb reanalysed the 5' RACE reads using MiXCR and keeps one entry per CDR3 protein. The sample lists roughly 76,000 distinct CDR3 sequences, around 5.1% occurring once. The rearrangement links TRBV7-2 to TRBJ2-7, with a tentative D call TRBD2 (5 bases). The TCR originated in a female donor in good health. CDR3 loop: CASSPTRGDEQYF. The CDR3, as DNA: TGTGCCAGCAGTCCCACACGGGGAGACGAGCAGTACTTC. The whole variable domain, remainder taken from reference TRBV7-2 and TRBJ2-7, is GAGVSQSPSNKVTEKGKDVELRCDPISGHTALYWYRQSLGQGLEFLIYFQGNSAPDKSGLPSDRFSAERTGGSVSTLTIQRTQQEDSAVYLCASSPTRGDEQYFGPGTRLTVT.